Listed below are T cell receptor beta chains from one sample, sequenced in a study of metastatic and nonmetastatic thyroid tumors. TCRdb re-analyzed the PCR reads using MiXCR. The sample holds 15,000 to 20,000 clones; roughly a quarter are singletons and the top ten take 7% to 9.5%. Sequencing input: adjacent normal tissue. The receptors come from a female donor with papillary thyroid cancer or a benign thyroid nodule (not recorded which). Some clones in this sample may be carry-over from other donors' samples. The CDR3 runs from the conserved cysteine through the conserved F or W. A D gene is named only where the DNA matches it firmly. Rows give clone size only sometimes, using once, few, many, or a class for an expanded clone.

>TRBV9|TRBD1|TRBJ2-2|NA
TGTGCCAGCAGAGAAACAGGGGCGCCGGGGAGCACCGTGGAGCTGTTTTTT
CASRETGAPGSTVELFF
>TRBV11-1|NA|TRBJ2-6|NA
TGTGCCAGCAGCCCTCCGGGTCCCCCCGGGGCAAACGTCATGACTTTC
CASSPPGPPGANVMTF
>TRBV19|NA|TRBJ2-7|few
TGTGCCAGTAAAATTAGGGCCCACGAGCAGTACTTC
CASKIRAHEQYF
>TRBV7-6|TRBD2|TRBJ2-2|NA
TGTGCCAGCAGCCGGAGAGAAGCGGGAACCGGGGAGCTGTTTTTT
CASSRREAGTGELFF
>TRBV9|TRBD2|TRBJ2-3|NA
TGTGCCAGCAGCGCTGGGACTAGCGTCACAGATACGCAGTATTTT
CASSAGTSVTDTQYF
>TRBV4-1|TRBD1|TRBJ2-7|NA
TGCGCCAGCAGCCAAGTTTTGACAGGGGTCTACGAGCAGTACTTC
CASSQVLTGVYEQYF
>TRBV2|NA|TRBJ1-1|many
TGTGCCAGCAGTGTCAAGGAGATAGGTTTCTTT
CASSVKEIGFF
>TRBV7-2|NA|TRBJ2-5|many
TGTGCCAGCAGCTTGCGGTATGGTCGGGCCCGAGGGGAGACCCAGTACTTC
CASSLRYGRARGETQYF
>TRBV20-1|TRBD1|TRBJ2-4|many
TGCAGTGCTAGTGACAGACAGGGTCCGAAAAACATTCAGTACTTC
CSASDRQGPKNIQYF
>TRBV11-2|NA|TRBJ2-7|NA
TGTGCCAGCAGCTCCGAGGGCTTTAGGCAGTACTTC
CASSSEGFRQYF
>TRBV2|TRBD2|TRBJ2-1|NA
TGTGCCAGCAGTTGGACTAGCTCCTACAATGAGCAGTCCTTC
CASSWTSSYNEQSF
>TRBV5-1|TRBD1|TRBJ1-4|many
TGCGCCAGCAGCTTGGCCGGCGGGACAGGGACCGGTGGTAATGAAAAACTGTTTTTT
CASSLAGGTGTGGNEKLFF
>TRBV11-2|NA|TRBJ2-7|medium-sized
TGTGCCAGCAGCTTAGATAGAAACAACGAGCAGTACTTC
CASSLDRNNEQYF
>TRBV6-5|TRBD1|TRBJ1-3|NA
TGTGCCAGCAGTCTACAGGGGGGGTCTGGAAACACCATATATTTT
CASSLQGGSGNTIYF
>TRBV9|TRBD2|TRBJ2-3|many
TGTGCCAGCAGCGTAGGGACTAGCGGGTGGGATACGCAGTATTTT
CASSVGTSGWDTQYF
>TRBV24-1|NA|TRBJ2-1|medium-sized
TGTGCCACCAGTGACCCTACAGGGATCAGCGTCGATGAGCAGTTCTTC
CATSDPTGISVDEQFF
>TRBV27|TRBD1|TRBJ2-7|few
TGTGCCAGCAGCTTGGGACAGGTGTACTACGAGCAGTACTTC
CASSLGQVYYEQYF
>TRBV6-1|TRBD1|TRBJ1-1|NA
TGTGCCAGCAGACCCGGACAGGGGGGCGGGAACACTGAAGCTTTCTTT
CASRPGQGGGNTEAFF
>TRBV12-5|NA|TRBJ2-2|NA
TGTGCTAGTGGCCTGGGGACCGGGGAGCTGTTTTTT
CASGLGTGELFF
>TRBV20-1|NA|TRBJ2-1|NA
TGCAGTGCTAGTTTCAGGGTGGCGTTTATCTCCTACAATGAGCAGTTCTTC
CSASFRVAFISYNEQFF
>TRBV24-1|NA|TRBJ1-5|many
TGTGCCACCAGTGATTTCTGGACTTATCAGCCCCAGCATTTT
CATSDFWTYQPQHF
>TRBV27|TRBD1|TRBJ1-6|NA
TGTGCCAGCAGATCCGGGACAGGGAAGTCACCCCTCCACTTT
CASRSGTGKSPLHF
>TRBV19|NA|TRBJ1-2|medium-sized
TGTGCCAGTACCAGGGACGGCCTAGGCTACACCTTC
CASTRDGLGYTF
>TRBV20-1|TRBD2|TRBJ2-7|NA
TGCAGTGCTAGAGATCCTAGCGGGAGCTTCGAGCAGTACTTC
CSARDPSGSFEQYF
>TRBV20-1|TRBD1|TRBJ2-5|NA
TGCAGTGATAGAGATCTCTCAGACAGGGCTTTCCGCCAAGAGACCAAGTACTTC
CSDRDLSDRAFRQETKYF
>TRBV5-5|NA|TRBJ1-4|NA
TGTGCCAGCAGCTTACGTCCGACGGGGAGGGAAAAACTGTTTTTT
CASSLRPTGREKLFF
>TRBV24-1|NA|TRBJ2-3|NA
TGTGCCACCAGTGATTTGGGGTCTAGGGGCACAGATACGCAGTATTTT
CATSDLGSRGTDTQYF
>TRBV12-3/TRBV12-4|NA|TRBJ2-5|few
TGTGCCAGCAGTTTCTCTCTAGAAGCGAAAGAGACCCAGTACTTC
CASSFSLEAKETQYF
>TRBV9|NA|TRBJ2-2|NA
TGTGCCAGTAGCGTACAGGGATGTACGAACACCGGGGAGCTGTTTTTT
CASSVQGCTNTGELFF
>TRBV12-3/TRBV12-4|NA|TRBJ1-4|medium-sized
TGTGCCAGCTCACCGGGGCTTACTAATGAAAAACTGTTTTTT
CASSPGLTNEKLFF
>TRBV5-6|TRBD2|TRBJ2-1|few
TGTGCCAGCAGCTCGCCGGGACTAGCGGCCACCTACAATGAGCAGTTCTTC
CASSSPGLAATYNEQFF
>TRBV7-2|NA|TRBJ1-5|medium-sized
TGTGCCAGCAGCTTCCTTTATAGCAATCAGCCCCAGCATTTT
CASSFLYSNQPQHF